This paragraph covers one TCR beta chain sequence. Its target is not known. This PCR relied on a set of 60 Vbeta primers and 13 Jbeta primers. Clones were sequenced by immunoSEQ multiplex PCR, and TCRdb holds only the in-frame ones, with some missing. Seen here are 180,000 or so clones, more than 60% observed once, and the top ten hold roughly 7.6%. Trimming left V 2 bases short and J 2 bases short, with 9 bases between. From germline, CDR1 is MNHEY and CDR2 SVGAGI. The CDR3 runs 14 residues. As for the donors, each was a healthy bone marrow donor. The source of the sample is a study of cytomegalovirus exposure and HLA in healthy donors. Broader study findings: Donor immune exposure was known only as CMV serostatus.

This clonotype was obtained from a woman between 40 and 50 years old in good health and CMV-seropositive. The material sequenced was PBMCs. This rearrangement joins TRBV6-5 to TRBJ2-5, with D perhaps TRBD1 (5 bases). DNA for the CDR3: TGTGCCAGCAGTTACGTACAGGCACAAGAGACCCAGTACTTC. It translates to CASSYVQAQETQYF.